This TCR beta chain was captured in a study of blood T cell repertoires in COVID-19 (dated by TCRdb to the early 2020s). In the study overall: Samples covering the acute and convalescent phases of COVID-19 were provided by collaborators in the United States, Italy and Spain. The material from the prospective study consisted of cDNA or gDNA derived from T cells, B-cell-depleted T cells, or PBMCs. The dataset comprised deeply sampled blood TCRbeta repertoires from subjects exposed to, actively infected with, or recovered from COVID-19. A freely available public database, intended as a resource for researchers studying the immune response to SARS-CoV-2, is where the repertoires were released. Samples came from the ongoing ImmuneRACE study (first 160 participants) plus 1,254 subjects from 6 global collaborators. Sample metadata almost always included a de-identified subject ID, COVID-19 status, age in years and sex. Where available, HLA class I and class II types were taken from metadata supplied by the sample provider and were not determined by assay-based typing. What the authors observed across the whole study: The quantity of clinical and demographic metadata differed by source and by participant and was supplied without curation.

At one collaborating source in Seattle, patients were enrolled during active infection and were followed longitudinally through the course of disease. Collaborating institutions collected whole blood in K2EDTA tubes following their own protocols. Collaborator samples were shipped for TCRbeta analysis as frozen whole blood, isolated PBMCs, or DNA extracted from either sample type. The germline V and J ends show losses of 7 bases and 6 bases respectively, and no gene match explains 6 bases of the junction. Including cysteine and phenylalanine, the CDR3 has 13 amino acids. Only CDR3 DNA remains: 39 bases, in frame from the first base. CDR1 and CDR2 are drawn from the germline V gene: MNHEY, SVGAGI. TCRbeta CDR3 regions were amplified from genomic DNA by means of the immunoSEQ Assay, a bias-controlled multiplex PCR. As for how the authors treated the data: The number of nucleated cells in each sample was estimated by amplification of reference gene primers within the assay. Sequence reads were collapsed and filtered to measure the absolute abundance of every unique TCRbeta CDR3 rearrangement. For each sample, productive Simpson clonality was calculated as the square root of Simpson's diversity index over productive rearrangements. TCRdb took this table from immuneACCESS and kept in-frame rearrangements with V and J called. Such tables lack part of the clones; where checked against another copy, unresolved V genes explain under half of the gap, and the rest is unexplained. V, J and clone size were drawn from that table, and D and trimming were deduced from the DNA. The sample table holds hundreds of thousands of clones, of which about 88% were seen once. Over 10% of the sample comes from the top ten.

With respect to this clone: The antigen it binds to is not known. No base qualities exist here, and no much larger clone lies one base off it.

This sequence was found in a woman aged 70-85 years with COVID-19, enrolled during active disease. What was sequenced was peripheral blood. In this chain, TRBV6-5 is recombined with TRBJ1-2; 9 junctional bases match TRBD1. CDR3 reads: CASTGDRAHGYTF. The nucleotide sequence reads TGTGCCAGCACTGGGGACAGGGCCCATGGCTACACCTTC.